This T cell receptor (beta chain) was obtained from a study of cytotoxic CD8 clonotypes in ibrutinib-treated CLL. Per the germline V gene, CDR1 is LNHDA and CDR2 is SQIVND (reference sequence). The CDR3 sequence is 14 residues long. V lost 0 bases to trimming and J lost 8 bases, with 13 bases between them. Here immunoSEQ multiplex PCR was the method, and the copy in TCRdb shows in-frame clones only, minus some. The sample consists of about 120,000 clones, 70% to 90% of them appearing once. Sequenced material: PBMCs, taken after 24 months of ibrutinib treatment. The chain carries TRBV19 and TRBJ1-1; D unresolved. The clonotype comes from a human donor with chronic lymphocytic leukemia. CDR3 loop: CASSIDLGYGEAFF. The CDR3 DNA is TGTGCCAGTAGTATAGATCTTGGATACGGGGAAGCTTTCTTT.